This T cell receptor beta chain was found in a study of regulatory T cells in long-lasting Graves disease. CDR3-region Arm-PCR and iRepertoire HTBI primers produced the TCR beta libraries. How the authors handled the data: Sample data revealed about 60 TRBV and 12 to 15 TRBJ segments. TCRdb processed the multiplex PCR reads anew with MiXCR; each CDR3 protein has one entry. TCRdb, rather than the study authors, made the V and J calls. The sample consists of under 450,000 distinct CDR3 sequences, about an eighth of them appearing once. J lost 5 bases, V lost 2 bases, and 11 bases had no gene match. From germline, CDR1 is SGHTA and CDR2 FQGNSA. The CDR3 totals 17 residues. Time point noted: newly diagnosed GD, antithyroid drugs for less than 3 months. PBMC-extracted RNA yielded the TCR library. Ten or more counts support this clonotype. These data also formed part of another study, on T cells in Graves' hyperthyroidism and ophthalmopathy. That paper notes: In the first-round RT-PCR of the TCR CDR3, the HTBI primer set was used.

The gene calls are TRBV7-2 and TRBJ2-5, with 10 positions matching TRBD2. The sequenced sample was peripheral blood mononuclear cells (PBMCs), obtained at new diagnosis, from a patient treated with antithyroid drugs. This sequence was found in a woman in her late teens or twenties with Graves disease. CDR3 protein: CASSLFFQRGGGETQYF. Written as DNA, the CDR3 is TGTGCCAGCAGCTTATTTTTCCAGCGGGGGGGCGGCGAGACCCAGTACTTC.